The 7 T cell receptor beta chains below were found in one sample sequenced in a study of T cell repertoires in cytomegalovirus infection. These TCRs' antigens remain unknown. TCRdb reprocessed the reads with MiXCR, giving one entry per CDR3 protein. The repertoire holds about 360,000 distinct CDR3 sequences, just under 35% seen once, with approximately 15% in the top ten. Specimen: cultured PBMCs, collected from culture after CMV antigen stimulation. The source is a human donor in good health (CMV status not recorded). Some clones in this sample may be carry-over from other donors' samples.

This sequence joins TRBV6-6 and TRBJ2-5; 13 nucleotides agree with TRBD2. Germline-derived CDR1 and CDR2 are MNHNY and SVGAGI (reference sequence). CDR3 size: 17 residues. V was pared by 4 bases and J by 5 bases, with 10 bases of the junction left unmatched. CDR3 nucleotides: TGTGCCAGCAGTTCCTGGACTAGCGGGGGACCGGGGGAGACCCAGTACTTC. Translating gives CASSSWTSGGPGETQYF.

The chain joins TRBV5-8 to TRBJ2-1, with 8 positions matching TRBD2. The CDR3 runs to 18 residues. Germline CDR1 SGHTS, CDR2 YDEGEE. J lost 0 bases, V lost 4 bases, and 12 bases had no gene match. The CDR3 sequence is CASSVLIAGISSYNEQFF. The CDR3 DNA follows: TGTGCCAGCAGCGTCTTAATAGCGGGAATCAGCTCCTACAATGAGCAGTTCTTC.

This clonotype was counted many times. The V call is TRBV7-2, the J call TRBJ1-1, with D unclear. The CDR3 has 11 residues. Per germline, CDR1 SGHTA and CDR2 FQGNSA. V gave up 6 bases and J gave up 1 base, with 3 bases separating them. Here the CDR3 DNA reads TGTGCCAGCAGACAGAACACTGAAGCTTTCTTT. Its protein is CASRQNTEAFF.

This clonotype appeared a few times. The chain is built from TRBV20-1 and TRBJ1-2; 11 bases are a match to TRBD1. This CDR3 contains 13 residues. Germline CDR1 DFQATT, CDR2 SNEGSKA (reference sequence). Trimming removed 5 bases from V and 6 bases from J; junction bases left unmatched: 5. CDR3 region: CSADRTGGHGYTF. CDR3 nucleotide sequence: TGCAGTGCTGATCGGACAGGGGGCCATGGCTACACCTTC.

The J gene is TRBJ2-1, the V gene TRBV19, with D maybe TRBD2 (7 bases). V dropped 0 bases and J dropped 2 bases, with 14 bases sitting between them. Germline V gives CDR1 LNHDA, CDR2 SQIVND (reference sequence). The length of the CDR3 is 17 residues. In DNA form, the CDR3 reads TGTGCCAGTAGTATAGAGGAGGGGGGGCCTGCCTACAATGAGCAGTTCTTC. This encodes CASSIEEGGPAYNEQFF.

This clonotype was counted many times. V usage is TRBV7-2 and J usage is TRBJ2-3, with 9 bases fitting TRBD2. The CDR3 totals 14 residues. V dropped 5 bases and J dropped 4; count of bases not matched to a gene: 4. Germline CDR1 SGHTA, CDR2 FQGNSA. The CDR3 loop is CASSPRLAADTQYF. CDR3 in DNA: TGTGCCAGCAGCCCGCGACTAGCGGCAGATACGCAGTATTTT.

This clonotype was counted between two and nine times. DNA for the CDR3: TGTGCCAGCAGCTTAAGCCTAGCGGGAGTGGGGAGGGAGACCCAGTACTTC. Its translation is CASSLSLAGVGRETQYF. This chain connects TRBV5-5 to TRBJ2-5; TRBD2 matches at 10 bases. The V gene's germline CDR1 is SGHKS and CDR2 YYEKEE (reference sequence). V was clipped by 2 bases and J by 5 bases; unmatched bases: 12. The CDR3 totals 17 residues.